This T cell receptor beta chain derives from a study of shared clonotypes between healthy human individuals. The study's findings and limits: Among donors, sharing of clonotypes was expected to be affected by sequencing depth. The sampled material consisted only of blood, and tissue repertoires are likely to differ.

Using immunoSEQ multiplex PCR, the repertoire was profiled, and TCRdb retains in-frame clones only, with some absent. The sample contains approximately 810,000 clones, 80% to 95% of which appear only once. CDR1 is LNHDA and CDR2 is SQIVND in the germline V gene (reference sequence). The CDR3 is 14 residues long. With V trimmed by 2 bases and J by 2 bases, 1 base remained unmatched. Naivety among CD8 cells was defined by CD45RO negativity and positive CCR7 selection, thereby excluding terminally differentiated effector memory CD45RA+ cells. This clone was seen just once. Its matching antigen is unknown. Other DNA sequences in this specimen translate into the identical CDR3.

Sequencing input: naive CD8+ T cells sorted from blood. The chain uses TRBV19 and TRBJ2-7, with 9 bases that match TRBD1. The receptor's source is a man younger than 45 in good health. The CDR3 protein is CASSITGGTYEQYF. For the CDR3, the DNA is TGTGCCAGTAGTATAACAGGGGGCACCTACGAGCAGTACTTC.